A selection of T cell receptor beta chains follows, all from one sample in a study of T cell responses to AZD1222 COVID-19 vaccine. TCRdb's copy holds only in-frame clones and misses some; the assay was immunoSEQ multiplex PCR. The repertoire consists of 100,000 to 150,000 clones, with 89% occurring once and the leading ten covering 5% to 6.5%. This material consisted of peripheral blood, taken on day 0 of AZD1222 vaccination. The receptor source for this set is an adult in good health. Both conserved end residues are part of each CDR3. The D gene is left open where the match is weak. A row's size may be missing; if present it is once, few, many or a size class.

TGTGCCACCCACCGTCCCGGATCCGGGGAGCTGTTTTTT	CATHRPGSGELFF	-	-	TRBJ2-2	TRBV5-4
TGTGCCAGCAGCCCCCAGACAGAAGAACAGCCCCAGCATTTT	CASSPQTEEQPQHF	-	-	TRBJ1-5	TRBV6-2/TRBV6-3
TGTGCCAGCAGCCAGGACGGACCTGCTTTCTTT	CASSQDGPAFF	-	-	TRBJ1-1	TRBV7-9
TGCGCCAGCAGCCAAGAATGGTCCTATAATTCACCCCTCCACTTT	CASSQEWSYNSPLHF	-	-	TRBJ1-6	TRBV4-3
TGTGCCAGCAGCGAAACGGGACAGGGTAGGAAGACCCAGTACTTC	CASSETGQGRKTQYF	TRBD1	-	TRBJ2-5	TRBV9
TGTGCCACCAGTAACGCGGGAGACGTCACAGATACGCAGTATTTT	CATSNAGDVTDTQYF	TRBD2	-	TRBJ2-3	TRBV24-1
TGTGCCAGTACCAATCTGGGGACGCTTTATAGCAATCAGCCCCAGCATTTT	CASTNLGTLYSNQPQHF	-	-	TRBJ1-5	TRBV19
TGTGCCAGCAGCTTGATGCGAGGTACTGGGACAGGGCCTCCCTACGAGCAGTACTTC	CASSLMRGTGTGPPYEQYF	TRBD1	-	TRBJ2-7	TRBV5-5
TGTGCCAGCAGCCCCCTCACTGGTGAAGAGACCCAGTACTTC	CASSPLTGEETQYF	-	-	TRBJ2-5	TRBV11-1
TGTGCCAGCAGCGTCTCAGCTAACTATGGCTACACCTTC	CASSVSANYGYTF	-	-	TRBJ1-2	TRBV9
TGTGCCAGCAGCCAAGATTCAGGGTCAGGAGCTTTCTTT	CASSQDSGSGAFF	-	-	TRBJ1-1	TRBV14
TGCGCCAGCAGCTTGGGTCCTGACCGTGAAGCTTTCTTT	CASSLGPDREAFF	-	-	TRBJ1-1	TRBV5-1
TGTGCCAGCAGCTTAGGTCTAGGTAGGGTTAGCACAGATACGCAGTATTTT	CASSLGLGRVSTDTQYF	-	few	TRBJ2-3	TRBV7-9
TGTGCCAGCAGCGTGATACAGGGGGACTATGGCTACACCTTC	CASSVIQGDYGYTF	TRBD1	-	TRBJ1-2	TRBV7-9
TGTGCCTGGGATCCCGGTACCTCGGGCGGCAGTGAGCAGTTCTTC	CAWDPGTSGGSEQFF	-	-	TRBJ2-1	TRBV30
TGTGCCAGCAGCGAACGGGGGGACTATGGCTACACCTTC	CASSERGDYGYTF	-	-	TRBJ1-2	TRBV11-2
TGTGCCAGCAATAATGACAATGAGCAGTTCTTC	CASNNDNEQFF	-	-	TRBJ2-1	TRBV2
TGTGCCAGCAGTCCCCAGGGGGGCTATGGCTACACCTTC	CASSPQGGYGYTF	TRBD1	-	TRBJ1-2	TRBV7-2
TGCGCCAGCAGCCAAGCCCCACGTGGGGGGACTGAAGCTTTCTTT	CASSQAPRGGTEAFF	-	-	TRBJ1-1	TRBV4-3
TGCGCCAGCAGTCGAGACCCGGGACAGCCTAATGAAAAACTGTTTTTT	CASSRDPGQPNEKLFF	TRBD1	once	TRBJ1-4	TRBV5-1
TGTGCCAGCACTACCGGCGAGGAGACCCAGTACTTC	CASTTGEETQYF	-	-	TRBJ2-5	TRBV12-3/TRBV12-4
TGTGCCAGCAGTGAAGACGAGCTGGATGAAAAACTGTTTTTT	CASSEDELDEKLFF	-	-	TRBJ1-4	TRBV25-1
TGTGCCAGCAGCTTAGTGAGTATGGACAGAATCAATGAAAAACTGTTTTTT	CASSLVSMDRINEKLFF	-	-	TRBJ1-4	TRBV7-9
TGTGCCAGCAGCTTGACAGGGAGTCCGTCCGGGGAGCTGTTTTTT	CASSLTGSPSGELFF	-	-	TRBJ2-2	TRBV5-6
TGTGCCAGCAGCCCGTCTAGAGCGACAGATACGCAGTATTTT	CASSPSRATDTQYF	-	-	TRBJ2-3	TRBV3-1/TRBV3-2
TGTGCCAGCTCACTGGGACAGATGAACACTGAAGCTTTCTTT	CASSLGQMNTEAFF	TRBD1	once	TRBJ1-1	TRBV18
TGTGCCAGCAGCCAAGGACTAGCGGGGGGACCCTCAGATACGCAGTATTTT	CASSQGLAGGPSDTQYF	TRBD2	-	TRBJ2-3	TRBV4-2
TGTGCCAGCAGCCTGCGACAGGGTAACATAGATGGGACAGATACGCAGTATTTT	CASSLRQGNIDGTDTQYF	TRBD1	-	TRBJ2-3	TRBV13